This T cell receptor beta chain came from a study of technical replicates of blood from several donors. Produced via immunoSEQ multiplex PCR; TCRdb's table is partial and in-frame only. The repertoire includes some 80,000 clones, about 92% of them detected once, and about 0.37% sits in the top ten. V shed 7 bases and J 0 bases; nucleotides not matched to a gene: 3. CDR3 length: 14 amino acids. Germline V gene lookup returns CDR1 SGDLS and CDR2 YYNGEE. The V gene is TRBV9, the J gene TRBJ2-3; 9 bases fit TRBD2. The material sequenced was T cells isolated from PBMCs. The receptor comes from a human donor in good health. The CDR3 here is CASGAGGSTDTQYF. The CDR3 nucleotides read TGTGCCAGCGGAGCGGGAGGAAGCACAGATACGCAGTATTTT.